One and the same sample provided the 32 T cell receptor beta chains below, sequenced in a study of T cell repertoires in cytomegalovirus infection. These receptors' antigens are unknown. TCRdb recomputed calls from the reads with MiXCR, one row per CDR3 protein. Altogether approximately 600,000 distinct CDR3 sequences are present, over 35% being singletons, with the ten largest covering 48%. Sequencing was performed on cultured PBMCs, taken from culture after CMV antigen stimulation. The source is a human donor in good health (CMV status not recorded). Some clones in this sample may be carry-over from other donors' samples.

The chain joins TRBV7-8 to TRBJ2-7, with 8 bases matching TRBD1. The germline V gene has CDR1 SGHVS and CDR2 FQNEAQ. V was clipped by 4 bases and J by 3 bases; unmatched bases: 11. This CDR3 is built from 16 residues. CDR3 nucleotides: TGTGCCAGCAGCTCGCAGCCGGGACAGGAGTACTACGAGCAGTACTTC. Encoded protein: CASSSQPGQEYYEQYF.

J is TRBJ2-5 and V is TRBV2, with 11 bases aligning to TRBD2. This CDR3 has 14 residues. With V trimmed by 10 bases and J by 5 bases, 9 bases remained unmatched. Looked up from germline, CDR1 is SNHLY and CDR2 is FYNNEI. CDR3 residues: CATGPSGRPETQYF. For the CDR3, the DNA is TGTGCCACCGGGCCTAGCGGGAGGCCGGAGACCCAGTACTTC.

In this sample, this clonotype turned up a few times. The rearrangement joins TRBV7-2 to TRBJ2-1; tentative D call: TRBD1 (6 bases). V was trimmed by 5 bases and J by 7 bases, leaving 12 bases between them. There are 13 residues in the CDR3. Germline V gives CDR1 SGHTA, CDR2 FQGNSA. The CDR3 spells CASSQWGRNEQFF. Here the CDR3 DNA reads TGTGCCAGCAGCCAGTGGGGGCGTAATGAGCAGTTCTTC.

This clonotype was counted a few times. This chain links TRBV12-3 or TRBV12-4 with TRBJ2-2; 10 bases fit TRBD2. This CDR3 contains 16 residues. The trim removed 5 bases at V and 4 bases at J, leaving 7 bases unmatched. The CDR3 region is CASSPRTSGSTGELFF. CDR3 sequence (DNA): TGTGCCAGCAGTCCCCGGACTAGCGGCTCCACCGGGGAGCTGTTTTTT.

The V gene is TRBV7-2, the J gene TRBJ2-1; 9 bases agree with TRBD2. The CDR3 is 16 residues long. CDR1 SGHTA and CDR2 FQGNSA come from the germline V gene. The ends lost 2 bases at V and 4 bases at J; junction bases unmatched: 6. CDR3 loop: CASSLYLAGLYNEQFF. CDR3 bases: TGTGCCAGCAGCTTATATCTAGCGGGGCTATACAATGAGCAGTTCTTC.

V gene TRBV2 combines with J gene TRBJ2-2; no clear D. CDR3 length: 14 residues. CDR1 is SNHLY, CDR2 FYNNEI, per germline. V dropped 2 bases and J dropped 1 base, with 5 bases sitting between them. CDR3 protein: CASSELRNTGELFF. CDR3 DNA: TGTGCCAGCAGTGAACTCCGGAACACCGGGGAGCTGTTTTTT.

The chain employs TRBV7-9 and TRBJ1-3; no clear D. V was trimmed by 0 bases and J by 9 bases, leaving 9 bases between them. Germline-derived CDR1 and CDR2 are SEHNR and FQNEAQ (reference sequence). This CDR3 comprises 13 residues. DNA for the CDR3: TGTGCCAGCAGCTTAGCGCGGGAAAGCACCATATATTTT. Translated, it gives CASSLARESTIYF.

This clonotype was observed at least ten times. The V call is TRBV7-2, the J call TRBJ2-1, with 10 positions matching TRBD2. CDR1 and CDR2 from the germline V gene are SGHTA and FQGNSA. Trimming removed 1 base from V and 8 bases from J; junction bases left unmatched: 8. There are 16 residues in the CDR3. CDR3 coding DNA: TGTGCCAGCAGCTTAGGGGGGGGACTAGCGTCCCATGAGCAGTTCTTC. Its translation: CASSLGGGLASHEQFF. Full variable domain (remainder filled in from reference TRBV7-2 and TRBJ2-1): GAGVSQSPSNKVTEKGKDVELRCDPISGHTALYWYRQSLGQGLEFLIYFQGNSAPDKSGLPSDRFSAERTGGSVSTLTIQRTQQEDSAVYLCASSLGGGLASHEQFFGPGTRLTVL.

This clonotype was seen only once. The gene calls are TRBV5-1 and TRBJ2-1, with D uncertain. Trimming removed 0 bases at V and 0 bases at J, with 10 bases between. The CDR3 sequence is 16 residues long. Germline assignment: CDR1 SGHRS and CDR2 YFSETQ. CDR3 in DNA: TGCGCCAGCAGCTTGGATTCCGCGTTCTCCTACAATGAGCAGTTCTTC. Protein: CASSLDSAFSYNEQFF.

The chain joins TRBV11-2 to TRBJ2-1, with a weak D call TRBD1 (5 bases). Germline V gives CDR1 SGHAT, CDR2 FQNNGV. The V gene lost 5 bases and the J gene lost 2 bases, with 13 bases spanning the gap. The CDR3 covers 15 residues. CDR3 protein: CASSRKWGPYNEQFF. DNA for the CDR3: TGTGCCAGCAGCCGTAAATGGGGCCCCTACAATGAGCAGTTCTTC.

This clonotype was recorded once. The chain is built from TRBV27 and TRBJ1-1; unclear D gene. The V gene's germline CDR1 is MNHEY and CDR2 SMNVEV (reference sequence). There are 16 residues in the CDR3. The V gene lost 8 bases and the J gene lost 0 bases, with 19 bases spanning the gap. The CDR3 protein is CASPTRAETMNTEAFF. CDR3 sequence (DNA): TGTGCCAGCCCCACCCGGGCAGAGACCATGAACACTGAAGCTTTCTTT.

CDR3 sequence reads: CASSPHRGRTEAFF. CDR3 sequence (DNA): TGTGCCAGCTCACCACACAGGGGGCGGACTGAAGCTTTCTTT. V is TRBV18 and J is TRBJ1-1, with 9 bases aligning to TRBD1. The CDR3 consists of 14 residues. Unmatched junction bases numbered 2, after V lost 1 base and J lost 5 bases. Germline values: CDR1 KGHSH, CDR2 LQKENI.

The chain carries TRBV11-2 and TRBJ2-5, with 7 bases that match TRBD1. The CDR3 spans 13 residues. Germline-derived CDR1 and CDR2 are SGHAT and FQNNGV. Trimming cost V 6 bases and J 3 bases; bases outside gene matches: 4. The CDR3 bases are TGTGCCAGCAGAAGGGGGCAGGAAGAGACCCAGTACTTC. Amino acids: CASRRGQEETQYF.

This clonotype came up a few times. CDR3 protein: CASSQREGGHEQYF. CDR3 in DNA: TGCGCCAGCAGCCAGCGGGAGGGAGGACACGAGCAGTACTTC. The J gene is TRBJ2-7, the V gene TRBV4-3, with 9 bases aligning to TRBD2. This CDR3 contains 14 residues. The J segment lost 5 bases and the V segment lost 3 bases, leaving 5 bases of the junction unmatched. CDR1 is LGHNA, CDR2 YSLEER, per germline.

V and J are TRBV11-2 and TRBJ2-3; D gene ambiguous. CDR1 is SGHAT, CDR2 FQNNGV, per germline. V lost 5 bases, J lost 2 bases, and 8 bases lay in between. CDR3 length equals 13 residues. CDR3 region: CASSVLNTDTQYF. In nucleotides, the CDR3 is TGTGCCAGCAGCGTACTAAACACAGATACGCAGTATTTT. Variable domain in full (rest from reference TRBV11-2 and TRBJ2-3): EAGVAQSPRYKIIEKRQSVAFWCNPISGHATLYWYQQILGQGPKLLIQFQNNGVVDDSQLPKDRFSAERLKGVDSTLKIQPAKLEDSAVYLCASSVLNTDTQYFGPGTRLTVL.

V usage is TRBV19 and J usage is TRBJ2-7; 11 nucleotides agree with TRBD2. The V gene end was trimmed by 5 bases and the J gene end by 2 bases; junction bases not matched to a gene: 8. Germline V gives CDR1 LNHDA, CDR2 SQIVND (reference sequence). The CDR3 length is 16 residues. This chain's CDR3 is CASSPHLAGGTYEQYF. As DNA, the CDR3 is TGTGCCAGTAGTCCTCATCTAGCGGGAGGCACCTACGAGCAGTACTTC.

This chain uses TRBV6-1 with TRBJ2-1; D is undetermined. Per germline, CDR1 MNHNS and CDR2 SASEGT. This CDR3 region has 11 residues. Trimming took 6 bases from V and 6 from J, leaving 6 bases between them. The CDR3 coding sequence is TGTGCCAGCAGACTATTCAATGAGCAGTTCTTC. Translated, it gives CASRLFNEQFF.

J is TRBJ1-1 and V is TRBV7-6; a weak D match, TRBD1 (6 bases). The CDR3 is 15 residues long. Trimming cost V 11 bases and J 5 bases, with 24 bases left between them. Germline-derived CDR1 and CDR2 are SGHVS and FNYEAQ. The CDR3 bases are TGTGCCGTGAGCCGAAAAAGGGGGAGTAGAACTGAAGCTTTCTTT. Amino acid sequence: CAVSRKRGSRTEAFF.

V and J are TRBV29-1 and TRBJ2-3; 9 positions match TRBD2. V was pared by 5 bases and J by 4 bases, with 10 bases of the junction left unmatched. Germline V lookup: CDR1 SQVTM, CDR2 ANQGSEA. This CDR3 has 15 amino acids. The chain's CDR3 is CSVQTSGWGPDTQYF. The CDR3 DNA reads TGCAGCGTTCAGACTAGCGGATGGGGCCCAGATACGCAGTATTTT.

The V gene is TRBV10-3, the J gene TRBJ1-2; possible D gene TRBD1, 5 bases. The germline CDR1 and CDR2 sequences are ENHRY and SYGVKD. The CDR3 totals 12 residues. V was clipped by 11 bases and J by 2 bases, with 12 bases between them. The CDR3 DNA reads TGTGCCCACTCCGGGGGAAACTATGGCTACACCTTC. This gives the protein CAHSGGNYGYTF.

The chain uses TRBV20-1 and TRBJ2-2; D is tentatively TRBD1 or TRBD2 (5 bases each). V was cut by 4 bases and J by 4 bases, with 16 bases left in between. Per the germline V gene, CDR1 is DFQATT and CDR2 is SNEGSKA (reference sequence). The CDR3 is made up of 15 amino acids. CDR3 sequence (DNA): TGCAGTGCTACCGGGACCACCTTAACCACCGGGGAGCTGTTTTTT. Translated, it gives CSATGTTLTTGELFF.

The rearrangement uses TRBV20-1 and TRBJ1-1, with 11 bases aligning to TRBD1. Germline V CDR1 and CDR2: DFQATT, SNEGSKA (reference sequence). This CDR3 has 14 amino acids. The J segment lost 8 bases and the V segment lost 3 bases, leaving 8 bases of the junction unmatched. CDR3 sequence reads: CSARRTGGLSEAFF. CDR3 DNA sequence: TGCAGTGCTAGGAGGACAGGGGGCCTCTCAGAAGCTTTCTTT.

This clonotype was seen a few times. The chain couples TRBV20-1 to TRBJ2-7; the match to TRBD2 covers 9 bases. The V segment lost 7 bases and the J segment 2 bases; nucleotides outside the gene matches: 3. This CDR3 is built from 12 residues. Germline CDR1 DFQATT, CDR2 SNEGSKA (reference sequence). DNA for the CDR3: TGCAGTGTAGGCGGGGGGGCCTACGAGCAGTACTTC. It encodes CSVGGGAYEQYF.

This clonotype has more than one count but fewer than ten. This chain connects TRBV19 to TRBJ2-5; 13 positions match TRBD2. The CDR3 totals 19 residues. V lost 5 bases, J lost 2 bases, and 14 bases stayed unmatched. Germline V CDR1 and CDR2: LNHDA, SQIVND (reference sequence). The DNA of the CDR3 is TGTGCCAGTAGTGACTTTTCCCTCGGACTAGCGGGGGTACAAGAGACCCAGTACTTC. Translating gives CASSDFSLGLAGVQETQYF.

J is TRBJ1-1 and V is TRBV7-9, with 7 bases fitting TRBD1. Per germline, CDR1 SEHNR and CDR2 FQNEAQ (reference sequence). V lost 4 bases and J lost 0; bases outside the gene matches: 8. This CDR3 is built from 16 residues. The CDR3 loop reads CASSSAFGQVNTEAFF. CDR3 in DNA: TGTGCCAGCAGCTCAGCCTTCGGACAGGTGAACACTGAAGCTTTCTTT.

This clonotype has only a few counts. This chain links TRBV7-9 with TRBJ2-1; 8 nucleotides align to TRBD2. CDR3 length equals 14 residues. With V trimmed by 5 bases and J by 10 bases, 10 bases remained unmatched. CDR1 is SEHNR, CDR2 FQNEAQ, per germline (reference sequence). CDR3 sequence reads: CASSQISTSGEQFF. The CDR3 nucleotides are TGTGCCAGCAGCCAGATCTCAACTAGCGGCGAGCAGTTCTTC.

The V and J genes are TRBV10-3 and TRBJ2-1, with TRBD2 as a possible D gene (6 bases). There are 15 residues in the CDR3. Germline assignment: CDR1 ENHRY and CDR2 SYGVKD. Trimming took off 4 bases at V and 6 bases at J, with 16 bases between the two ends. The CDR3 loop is CAISGGEVSGNEQFF. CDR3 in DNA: TGTGCCATCAGTGGGGGGGAGGTCTCGGGCAATGAGCAGTTCTTC.

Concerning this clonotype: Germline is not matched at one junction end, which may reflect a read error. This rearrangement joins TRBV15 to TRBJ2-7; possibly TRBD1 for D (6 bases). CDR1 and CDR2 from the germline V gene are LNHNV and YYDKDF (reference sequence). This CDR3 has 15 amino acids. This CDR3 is CATSRDRSRLYEQYF. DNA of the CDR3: TGTGCCACCAGCCGAGACAGGTCCCGACTCTACGAGCAGTACTTC.

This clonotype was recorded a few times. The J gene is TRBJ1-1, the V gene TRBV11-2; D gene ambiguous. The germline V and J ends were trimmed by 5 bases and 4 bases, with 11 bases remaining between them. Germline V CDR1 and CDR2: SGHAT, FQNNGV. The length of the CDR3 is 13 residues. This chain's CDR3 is CASSNQWSTEAFF. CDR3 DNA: TGTGCCAGCAGCAACCAGTGGAGCACTGAAGCTTTCTTT.

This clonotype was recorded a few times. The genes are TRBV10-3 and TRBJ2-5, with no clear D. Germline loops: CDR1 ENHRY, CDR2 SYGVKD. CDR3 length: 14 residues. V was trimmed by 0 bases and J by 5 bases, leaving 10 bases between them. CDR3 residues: CAISESVGTETQYF. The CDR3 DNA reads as TGTGCCATCAGTGAGTCGGTGGGTACGGAGACCCAGTACTTC.

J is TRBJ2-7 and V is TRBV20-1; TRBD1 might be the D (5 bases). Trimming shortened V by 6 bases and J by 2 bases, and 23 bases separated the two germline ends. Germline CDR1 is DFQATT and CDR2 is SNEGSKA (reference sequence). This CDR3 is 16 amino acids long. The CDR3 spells CSAYLTGSPRAYEQYF. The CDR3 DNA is TGCAGTGCCTATCTAACAGGCTCCCCTAGGGCCTACGAGCAGTACTTC.

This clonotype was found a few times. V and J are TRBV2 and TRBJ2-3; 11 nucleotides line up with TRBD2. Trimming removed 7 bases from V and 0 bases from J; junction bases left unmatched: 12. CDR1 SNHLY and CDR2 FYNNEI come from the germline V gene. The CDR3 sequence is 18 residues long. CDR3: CASKVGLAGGTSTDTQYF. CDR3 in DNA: TGTGCCAGCAAGGTCGGGCTAGCGGGGGGAACTAGCACAGATACGCAGTATTTT.